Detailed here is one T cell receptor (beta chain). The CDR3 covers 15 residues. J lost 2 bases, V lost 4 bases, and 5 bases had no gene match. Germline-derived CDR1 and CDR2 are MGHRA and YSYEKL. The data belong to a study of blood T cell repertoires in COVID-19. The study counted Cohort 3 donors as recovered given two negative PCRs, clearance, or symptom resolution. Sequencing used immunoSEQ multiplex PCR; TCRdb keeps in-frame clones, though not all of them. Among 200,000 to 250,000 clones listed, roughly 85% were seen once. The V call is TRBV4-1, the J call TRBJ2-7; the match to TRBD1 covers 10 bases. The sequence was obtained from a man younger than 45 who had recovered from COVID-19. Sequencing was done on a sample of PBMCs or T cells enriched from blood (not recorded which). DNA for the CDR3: TGCGCCAGCAGCCTGGGACAGGGGCGCCCCTACGAGCAGTACTTC. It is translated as CASSLGQGRPYEQYF.